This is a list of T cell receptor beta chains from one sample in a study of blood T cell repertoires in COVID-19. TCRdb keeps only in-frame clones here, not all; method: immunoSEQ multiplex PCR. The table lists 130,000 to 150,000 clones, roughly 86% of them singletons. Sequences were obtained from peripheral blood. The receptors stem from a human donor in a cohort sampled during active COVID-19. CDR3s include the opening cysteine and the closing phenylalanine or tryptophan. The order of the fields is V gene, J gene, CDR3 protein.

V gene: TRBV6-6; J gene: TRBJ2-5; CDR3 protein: CASSYSSLVGETQYF
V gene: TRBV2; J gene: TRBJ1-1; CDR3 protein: CASRTGYSNTEAFF
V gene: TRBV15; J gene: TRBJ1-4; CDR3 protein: CATSPYRGPLAKLFF
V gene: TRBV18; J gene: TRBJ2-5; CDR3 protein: CASSPPSQGAGTQYF
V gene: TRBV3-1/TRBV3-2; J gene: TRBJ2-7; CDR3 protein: CASSQGLAGGYEQYF
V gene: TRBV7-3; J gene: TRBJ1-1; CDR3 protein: CASSLTGRWTGGGNTEAFF
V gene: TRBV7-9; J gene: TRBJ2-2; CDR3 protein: CASSLTQGNTGELFF
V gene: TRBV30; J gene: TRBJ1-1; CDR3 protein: CAWSVYRVRTEAFF
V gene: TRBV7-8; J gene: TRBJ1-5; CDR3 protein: CASSWAGASNQPQHF
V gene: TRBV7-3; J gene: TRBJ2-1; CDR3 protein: CASSLRTSTWDEQFF
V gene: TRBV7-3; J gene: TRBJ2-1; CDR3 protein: CASSLTSGEQFF
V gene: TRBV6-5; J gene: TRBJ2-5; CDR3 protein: CASSYQAGGRIETQYF
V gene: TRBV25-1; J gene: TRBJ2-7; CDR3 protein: CASSEYAQQKKYF
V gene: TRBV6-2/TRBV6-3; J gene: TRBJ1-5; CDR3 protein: CASSLQGSNQPQHF
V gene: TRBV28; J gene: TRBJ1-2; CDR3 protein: CASTPGGGTYGYTF
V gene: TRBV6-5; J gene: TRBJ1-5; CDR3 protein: CATSAGRDNQPQHF
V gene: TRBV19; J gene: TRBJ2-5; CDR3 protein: CASTPSTSGGGETQYF
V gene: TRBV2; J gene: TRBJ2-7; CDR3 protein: CASRAAGTSGEEQYF
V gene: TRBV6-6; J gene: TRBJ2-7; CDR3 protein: CASSYSRHPSYEQYF
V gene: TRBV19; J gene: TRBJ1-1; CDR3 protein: CASSPTWNTEAFF
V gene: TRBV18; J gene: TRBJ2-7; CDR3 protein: CASSPPRTGVSYEQYF
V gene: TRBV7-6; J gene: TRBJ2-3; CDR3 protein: CASSRGLAGGPTDTQYF